These 20 T cell receptor beta chains were sequenced from one sample in a study of blood T cell repertoires in COVID-19. Generated by immunoSEQ multiplex PCR, the TCRdb table keeps only in-frame clones and is missing some. The sample lists 25,000 to 30,000 clones; roughly 88% were seen once. Sequenced material: peripheral blood. Every receptor here comes from a man between 70 and 80 years old with acute or convalescent COVID-19.

The chain couples TRBV4-1 to TRBJ2-5; 9 bases are a match to TRBD1. The V and J ends lost 4 bases and 4 bases, in that order; junction bases with no gene match: 7. The CDR3 totals 15 residues. Germline V gene sequence: CDR1 MGHRA, CDR2 YSYEKL. The CDR3 loop reads CASSPTDRGIETQYF. The DNA for the CDR3 is TGCGCCAGCAGCCCGACGGACAGGGGAATAGAGACCCAGTACTTC.

The J gene is TRBJ2-2, the V gene TRBV11-2; TRBD2 matches 9 bases. The CDR3 consists of 16 residues. CDR1 and CDR2 from the germline V gene are SGHAT and FQNNGV. J lost 5 bases, V lost 5 bases, and 9 bases had no gene match. CDR3 amino acids: CASSPPGLARTGELFF. The CDR3 coding sequence is TGTGCCAGCAGCCCCCCCGGACTAGCGAGGACCGGGGAGCTGTTTTTT.

The gene calls are TRBV4-2 and TRBJ2-6; D not certain. V lost 0 bases, J lost 0 bases, and 9 bases lay in between. The CDR3 extends over 17 amino acids. Germline V gene sequence: CDR1 LGHNA, CDR2 YNFKEQ. The CDR3 DNA sequence: TGTGCCAGCAGCCAAGATCTGGCTCTCTCTGGGGCCAACGTCCTGACTTTC. Its translation: CASSQDLALSGANVLTF.

The chain uses TRBV27 and TRBJ2-7, with TRBD1 identical over 8 bases. Looked up from germline, CDR1 is MNHEY and CDR2 is SMNVEV (reference sequence). The CDR3 runs to 15 residues. Unmatched junction bases numbered 6, after V lost 4 bases and J lost 1 base. The CDR3 DNA reads TGTGCCAGCAGTTCGGGACAGGACCTATCCTACGAGCAGTACTTC. Translated: CASSSGQDLSYEQYF.

This clone was detected only once. The chain employs TRBV5-1 and TRBJ2-4; TRBD2 is a possible D gene (6 bases). CDR1 and CDR2 from the germline V gene are SGHRS and YFSETQ. CDR3 length: 16 residues. Trimming removed 7 bases at V and 0 bases at J, with 17 bases between. CDR3 bases: TGCGCCAGCCTTTTTCCTGGGACTCTAGCCAAAAACATTCAGTACTTC. It yields the protein CASLFPGTLAKNIQYF.

The V and J genes are TRBV11-2 and TRBJ1-3, with D tentatively TRBD1 (6 bases). V shed 5 bases and J shed 0 bases, with 11 bases lying between them. From germline, CDR1 is SGHAT and CDR2 FQNNGV. This CDR3 is 15 amino acids long. Here the CDR3 DNA reads TGTGCCAGCAGCAAGGGGGTAAACTCTGGAAACACCATATATTTT. It yields the protein CASSKGVNSGNTIYF.

The J gene is TRBJ1-2, the V gene TRBV19, with D possibly matching TRBD1 (5 bases). The germline V and J ends were trimmed by 8 bases and 1 base, with 8 bases remaining between them. This CDR3 is built from 12 residues. Germline V gene lookup returns CDR1 LNHDA and CDR2 SQIVND (reference sequence). CDR3 sequence: CASAGDNYGYTF. CDR3 bases: TGTGCCAGTGCGGGGGATAACTATGGCTACACCTTC.

The chain carries TRBV12-3 or TRBV12-4 and TRBJ2-7, with D possibly TRBD1 on 6 matching bases. Trimming removed 4 bases at V and 6 bases at J, with 10 bases between. CDR3 length: 12 residues. The CDR3 region is CASSYQQGEQYF. Written as DNA, the CDR3 is TGTGCCAGCAGTTATCAACAGGGCGAGCAGTACTTC.

This clone came up once. V gene TRBV19 combines with J gene TRBJ1-3, with 7 nucleotides matching TRBD1. The CDR3 loop spans 13 amino acids. Germline V gives CDR1 LNHDA, CDR2 SQIVND (reference sequence). The V and J ends lost 10 bases and 3 bases, in that order; junction bases with no gene match: 6. CDR3 in amino acids: CATRPGGGNTIYF. In nucleotides, the CDR3 is TGTGCCACCCGGCCAGGGGGTGGAAACACCATATATTTT.

This clone was picked up one time. V usage is TRBV7-8 and J usage is TRBJ1-1; D unresolved. Germline V lookup: CDR1 SGHVS, CDR2 FQNEAQ. This CDR3 is built from 11 residues. V lost 5 bases and J 8 bases, leaving 9 bases between the germline ends. CDR3 nucleotides: TGTGCCAGCAGCGTGGCAGGCGAAGCTTTCTTT. Residues: CASSVAGEAFF.

The chain uses TRBV6-1 and TRBJ2-7; D perhaps matches TRBD2 (5 bases). V was shortened by 3 bases and J by 2 bases, with 5 bases between the two germline ends. The CDR3 is made up of 12 amino acids. The germline gives CDR1 MNHNS, CDR2 SASEGT. The CDR3 DNA follows: TGTGCCAGCAGTGAGGGAGCCTACGAGCAGTACTTC. This translates into CASSEGAYEQYF.

The chain combines TRBV5-1 with TRBJ2-7; TRBD2 is a possible D gene (6 bases). The V end was cut by 6 bases, the J end by 3 bases, with 19 bases between. The germline V gene encodes CDR1 SGHRS and CDR2 YFSETQ. This CDR3 comprises 15 residues. The CDR3 region has the DNA TGCGCCAGCACCCTCGCGGGAATAAGTGGCTACGAGCAGTACTTC. This encodes CASTLAGISGYEQYF.

The genes are TRBV29-1 and TRBJ2-3; 8 bases map to TRBD2. The CDR3 totals 15 residues. Germline V lookup: CDR1 SQVTM, CDR2 ANQGSEA. J gave up 2 bases and V 5 bases, and 9 bases lay outside the gene matches. As DNA, the CDR3 is TGCAGCGTTATGGCGGGGGGCGACCTCACAGATACGCAGTATTTT. It codes for CSVMAGGDLTDTQYF.

The CDR3 coding sequence is TGTGCCAGCAGCCAAGAGGGAGGGAGCTCCTACGAGCAGTACTTC. Residues: CASSQEGGSSYEQYF. This chain connects TRBV4-2 to TRBJ2-7; TRBD2 agrees at 7 bases. This CDR3 spans 15 amino acids. The V and J ends lost 0 bases and 0 bases, in that order; junction bases with no gene match: 2. The germline V gene encodes CDR1 LGHNA and CDR2 YNFKEQ.

This chain connects TRBV7-2 to TRBJ1-1; a weak D match, TRBD1 (5 bases). The CDR3 runs 14 residues. V dropped 5 bases and J dropped 2 bases, with 12 bases sitting between them. Germline CDR1 and CDR2: SGHTA and FQGNSA. The CDR3 DNA reads as TGTGCCAGCAGCCCTGGGGCAGCTAACACTGAAGCTTTCTTT. Protein sequence: CASSPGAANTEAFF.

The chain joins TRBV5-1 to TRBJ2-7, with a tentative D call TRBD2 (5 bases). From germline, CDR1 is SGHRS and CDR2 YFSETQ. V was clipped by 4 bases and J by 6 bases, with 14 bases between them. The CDR3 loop spans 13 amino acids. CDR3 coding DNA: TGCGCCAGCAGCAGGCCCTATGCGGGCGAGCAGTACTTC. Amino acid sequence: CASSRPYAGEQYF.

The chain carries TRBV5-1 and TRBJ2-5; D is ambiguous. With 4 bases removed from V and 5 bases from J, the gap between germline ends came to 12 bases. Germline values: CDR1 SGHRS, CDR2 YFSETQ. The CDR3 length is 13 residues. CDR3 coding DNA: TGCGCCAGCAGCGCAGGATTCAGGGAGACCCAGTACTTC. Residues: CASSAGFRETQYF.

This clone appeared once. The rearrangement uses TRBV29-1 and TRBJ2-6; D remains ambiguous. This CDR3 has 14 amino acids. Germline V lookup: CDR1 SQVTM, CDR2 ANQGSEA. Trimming stripped 3 bases from V and 0 bases from J, with 6 bases between. The CDR3 region is CSVDTVSGANVLTF. The CDR3 DNA sequence: TGCAGCGTTGATACGGTCTCTGGGGCCAACGTCCTGACTTTC. Combining the CDR3 with reference TRBV29-1 and TRBJ2-6 gives the whole variable domain SAVISQKPSRDICQRGTSLTIQCQVDSQVTMMFWYRQQPGQSLTLIATANQGSEATYESGFVIDKFPISRPNLTFSTLTVSNMSPEDSSIYLCSVDTVSGANVLTFGAGSRLTVL.

This clone was observed a few times. This chain uses TRBV25-1 with TRBJ2-7; TRBD1 aligns across 7 bases. Germline trimming cut 4 bases from V and 5 bases from J; bases unmatched to any gene: 8. The germline gives CDR1 MGHDK, CDR2 SYGVNS. The length of the CDR3 is 14 residues. The CDR3 DNA follows: TGTGCCAGCAGTGCGTTGACAGGGCGCAACGAGCAGTACTTC. Its translation is CASSALTGRNEQYF.

The chain couples TRBV7-3 to TRBJ2-3, with D maybe TRBD1 (6 bases). The V gene's germline CDR1 is SGHTA and CDR2 FQGTGA. CDR3 length: 16 residues. The ends were cut back, 1 base at V and 2 bases at J, with 13 bases in the middle. CDR3 amino acids: CASSLIGGQNTDTQYF. CDR3 coding DNA: TGTGCCAGCAGCTTAATAGGCGGACAGAACACAGATACGCAGTATTTT.